This section outlines one TCR beta chain sequence together with its context. These data originate in a study of blood T cell dynamics during melanoma immunotherapy. This CDR3 has 14 amino acids. Germline V gene lookup returns CDR1 MGHDK and CDR2 SYGVNS. V lost 5 bases, J lost 2 bases, and 11 bases lay in between. TCRdb keeps only in-frame clones here, not all; method: immunoSEQ multiplex PCR. The table shows around 14,000 clones, with roughly 84% occurring only once. The sample's time point: pre-treatment baseline. Prior systemic cancer therapy, immunosuppressant use and other active malignancies excluded patients.

The TCR was taken from a human donor with melanoma. This chain joins TRBV25-1 and TRBJ2-3; no firm D call. The sample here was blood, taken from a patient treated with checkpoint blockade. In DNA, the CDR3 is TGTGCCAGCAGTCGTAGGGTTACCACAGATACGCAGTATTTT. Translation: CASSRRVTTDTQYF.